This T cell receptor (beta chain) derives from a study of T cells after somatic rescue of genetic block (dated by TCRdb to 2020 to 2022). Regarding the research as a whole: What the study looked at was long-term robustness, specifically in a T-cell system that came about through somatic rescue of a genetic block in T-cell development.

Libraries were built with the immunoSEQ multiplex PCR assay. Not all clones reach the TCRdb copy of this immuneACCESS table, which keeps in-frame sequences only. Checked studies attribute under half of the gap to unresolved V genes and leave the rest unexplained. A total of 110,000 or so clones appear in this sample, approximately 90% of them only once. Approximately 1.4% of the sample is taken by the ten largest. Counted from cysteine to phenylalanine, this CDR3 has 16 amino acids. The read is trimmed to its CDR3 DNA, 48 bases read in frame from base 1. The V and J ends are trimmed by 3 bases and 0 bases, leaving 14 bases between them. Taken from the germline V gene, the CDR1 and CDR2 loops are SGDLS and YYNGEE. About this clone: The antigen this receptor binds is unknown. No base quality values were provided; no much bigger clone lies one nucleotide off.

This TCR derives from a woman younger than 30. Input material: peripheral blood mononuclear cells (PBMCs). The chain was built from TRBV9 and TRBJ2-3; possibly the D gene is TRBD1, per 5 matching bases. The sequence in DNA is TGTGCCAGCAGCGGCAACAGGTTTTCTAGCACAGATACGCAGTATTTT. It specifies CASSGNRFSSTDTQYF.